The 15 T cell receptor beta chains below come from one sample, sequenced in a study of T cell clonality in common variable immunodeficiency. Assay used: immunoSEQ multiplex PCR; TCRdb lists only in-frame clones, some missing. The sample includes some 30,000 clones, none of them occurring once. Their antigens remain unidentified. Study observations and caveats: In common variable immunodeficiency, TCR beta chains reportedly carried fewer deletions and N-nucleotide insertions.

The sample taken for sequencing was peripheral blood mononuclear cells. The receptors originated from a human donor with common variable immunodeficiency.

A note on this clone: The read gets to within 3 residues of the CDR3 end, and the germline J gene fills in the rest. The V call is TRBV2, the J call TRBJ1-2; TRBD1 might be the D (5 bases). CDR3 length: 16 residues. Trimming removed 9 bases from V and 3 bases from J, with 23 bases in between. Germline V gene data show CDR1 as SNHLY and CDR2 as FYNNEI. The covered CDR3 bases are TGTGCCAGTACAGGTTATTCGTCAGGTTTGCACTATGGC. It translates to CASTGYSSGLHYG. The complete CDR3 reads CASTGYSSGLHYGYTF.

Many counts were recorded for this clone. Read sequence stops 3 residues before the CDR3 end, and the germline J gene provides the missing end. This chain uses TRBV14 with TRBJ1-2, with 9 bases that match TRBD1. The V and J ends lost 0 bases and 1 base, in that order; junction bases with no gene match: 3. This CDR3 region has 16 residues. CDR1 SGHDN and CDR2 FVKESK come from the germline V gene. The CDR3 reads CASSQEGQGFNYGYTF. The sequenced CDR3 bases are TGTGCCAGCAGCCAAGAGGGACAGGGTTTTAACTATGGC.

This clone appeared a few times. The sequenced fragment ends 3 residues before the CDR3 boundary, so the rest is inferred from the germline J gene. The genes are TRBV30 and TRBJ2-2; D possibly corresponds to TRBD1 (6 bases). Trimming shortened V by 5 bases and J by 0 bases, and 16 bases separated the two germline ends. The germline gives CDR1 GTSNPN, CDR2 SVGIG (reference sequence). The CDR3 is 16 residues long. Incomplete CDR3 DNA: TGTGCCTGGTTCTCTCCGGGACACCCGAACACCGGGGAG. It specifies CAWFSPGHPNTGE. The whole CDR3 region reads CAWFSPGHPNTGELFF. The variable domain in full, with the rest retrieved from reference TRBV30 and TRBJ2-2, is SQTIHQWPATLVQPVGSPLSLECTVEGTSNPNLYWYRQAAGRGLQLLFYSVGIGQISSEVPQNLSASRPQDRQFILSSKKLLLSDSGFYLCAWFSPGHPNTGELFFGEGSRLTVL.

This clone was seen only a few times. The CDR3 extends 3 residues past the end of the read, so its final part is completed from the germline J gene. V and J are TRBV19 and TRBJ1-5; D gene uncertain. Germline assignment: CDR1 LNHDA and CDR2 SQIVND (reference sequence). Deletions cut 5 bases from V and 5 bases from J, with 16 bases between. The CDR3 covers 15 residues. The sequenced part of the CDR3 DNA is TGTGCCAGTAGTCCCTTCGAGGCGGCCTATCAGCCC. It encodes CASSPFEAAYQP. The CDR3 reads in full as CASSPFEAAYQPQHF.

This clone showed up just a few times. The read comes to an end 3 residues before the CDR3 does, leaving the germline J gene to fill in the end. The chain is built from TRBV2 and TRBJ2-7, with 8 positions matching TRBD1. Germline loops: CDR1 SNHLY, CDR2 FYNNEI. Trimming at V came to 7 bases and at J to 2 bases, leaving 10 bases not matched to a gene. The CDR3 runs to 15 residues. The CDR3: CASTDPGTGPYEQYF. CDR3 DNA, as far as it was read: TGTGCCAGCACTGATCCCGGGACAGGTCCCTACGAG.

Turning to this clone: The read ends 3 residues early relative to the CDR3; the germline J gene fills the gap. This chain connects TRBV30 to TRBJ1-5, with a possible D match to TRBD1 (6 bases). This CDR3 region has 16 residues. V shed 2 bases and J shed 2 bases, with 16 bases lying between them. CDR1 is GTSNPN, CDR2 SVGIG, per germline (reference sequence). CDR3 sequence reads: CAWSNTGPWGNQPQHF. CDR3 DNA (partial): TGTGCCTGGAGTAACACAGGGCCTTGGGGCAATCAGCCC. Using reference TRBV30 and TRBJ1-5 for the parts outside the CDR3, the full variable domain is SQTIHQWPATLVQPVGSPLSLECTVEGTSNPNLYWYRQAAGRGLQLLFYSVGIGQISSEVPQNLSASRPQDRQFILSSKKLLLSDSGFYLCAWSNTGPWGNQPQHFGDGTRLSIL.

As regards this clone: The read halts 3 residues ahead of the CDR3 end, with the missing end drawn from the germline J gene. The V and J genes are TRBV6-2 or TRBV6-3 and TRBJ2-5; 7 bases match TRBD1. CDR3 size: 14 residues. Germline loops: CDR1 MNHEY, CDR2 SVGEGT. With 6 bases clipped from V and 4 bases from J, the junction kept 8 bases outside the gene matches. The CDR3 reads CASRYRDRVETQYF. The sequenced part of the CDR3 DNA is TGTGCCAGCAGGTACCGCGACAGGGTAGAGACC.

Comments on this clone: The sequence runs out 3 residues before the end of the CDR3; the remainder is reconstructed from the germline J gene. The V call is TRBV6-1, the J call TRBJ1-5, with a weak D call TRBD1 (5 bases). Germline V gene lookup returns CDR1 MNHNS and CDR2 SASEGT. The CDR3 has 15 amino acids. Between the trimmed V and J ends, which lost 2 bases and 4 bases, there was a span of 12 bases. The sequenced CDR3 bases are TGTGCCAGCAGTGAAACCGGGGGGGGGAATCAGCCC. Translated, it gives CASSETGGGNQP. The full CDR3 sequence reads CASSETGGGNQPQHF.

This clone was counted between two and nine times. The chain's CDR3 is CASSPSGGARDTQYF. The CDR3 DNA, read in part, is TGTGCCAGCAGCCCTAGCGGGGGGGCTCGCGATACG. The chain carries TRBV7-2 and TRBJ2-3; TRBD2 matches 12 bases. The read terminates 3 residues ahead of where the CDR3 ends, so the germline J gene completes it. V gave up 5 bases and J gave up 6 bases; unmatched junction bases: 6. The germline V gene encodes CDR1 SGHTA and CDR2 FQGNSA. This CDR3 is 15 amino acids long. The full variable domain, completed using reference TRBV7-2 and TRBJ2-3, is GAGVSQSPSNKVTEKGKDVELRCDPISGHTALYWYRQSLGQGLEFLIYFQGNSAPDKSGLPSDRFSAERTGGSVSTLTIQRTQQEDSAVYLCASSPSGGARDTQYFGPGTRLTVL.

This clone was found a few times. The sequenced fragment ends 3 residues before the CDR3 boundary, so the rest is inferred from the germline J gene. This chain connects TRBV2 to TRBJ1-2, with D unclear. Germline V gene sequence: CDR1 SNHLY, CDR2 FYNNEI. The CDR3 is 14 amino acids. This CDR3 is CASNNGDISAGYTF. The part of the CDR3 DNA that was read is TGTGCCAGCAACAACGGGGATATTTCAGCGGGG.

As regards this clone: The read ends 3 residues shy of where the CDR3 ends; the end is completed using the germline J gene. The J gene is TRBJ2-2, the V gene TRBV6-1, with D tentatively TRBD1 (7 bases). The CDR3 totals 18 residues. V was shortened by 2 bases and J by 3 bases, with 19 bases between the two germline ends. Germline values: CDR1 MNHNS, CDR2 SASEGT. This chain's CDR3 is CASSEYNPGRGDTGELFF. The DNA read from the CDR3 is TGTGCCAGCAGTGAATACAATCCGGGCAGGGGGGACACCGGGGAG.

This clone has just a few counts. The sequenced fragment ends 3 residues before the CDR3 boundary, so the rest is inferred from the germline J gene. This rearrangement joins TRBV7-2 to TRBJ2-5, with D tentatively TRBD2 (5 bases). Germline CDR1 is SGHTA and CDR2 is FQGNSA. The CDR3 is 16 amino acids. V lost 0 bases and J lost 2, with 13 bases in between. The CDR3 protein is CASSLASGLAQETQYF. CDR3 bases read: TGTGCCAGCAGCTTAGCGTCTGGACTCGCGCAAGAGACC.

At least ten counts were recorded for this clone. The CDR3 is cut off 3 residues early in the read; its end comes from the germline J gene. The chain is built from TRBV14 and TRBJ2-1; a possible D gene is TRBD2 (6 bases). Trimming removed 1 base from V and 2 bases from J, with 9 bases in between. CDR1 is SGHDN and CDR2 is FVKESK in the germline V gene. The CDR3 covers 15 residues. The CDR3 is CASSQVRGTYNEQFF. The CDR3 DNA, read in part, is TGTGCCAGCAGCCAAGTGCGGGGTACCTACAATGAG.

Note on this clone: The observed sequence ends 3 residues before the CDR3 terminus, with the missing tail filled in from the germline J gene. The sample has other DNA sequences that encode this CDR3 too. This sequence joins TRBV19 and TRBJ2-1, with 10 nucleotides matching TRBD1. V lost 9 bases to trimming and J lost 4 bases; unmatched junction nucleotides: 12. CDR1 LNHDA and CDR2 SQIVND come from the germline V gene (reference sequence). The CDR3 runs to 16 residues. CDR3 DNA (partial): TGTGCCAGCAGCAAACGGACAGGGGGTATATACAATGAG. Amino acid sequence: CASSKRTGGIYNE. The CDR3 in its entirety is CASSKRTGGIYNEQFF. Full variable domain (outside the CDR3, taken from reference TRBV19 and TRBJ2-1): DGGITQSPKYLFRKEGQNVTLSCEQNLNHDAMYWYRQDPGQGLRLIYYSQIVNDFQKGDIAEGYSVSREKKESFPLTVTSAQKNPTAFYLCASSKRTGGIYNEQFFGPGTRLTVL.

Notes on this clone: The read stops 3 residues short of the end of the CDR3; the missing end is completed from the germline J gene. The chain uses TRBV2 and TRBJ2-1; 7 nucleotides agree with TRBD1. V dropped 4 bases and J dropped 3; count of bases not matched to a gene: 9. Germline V gives CDR1 SNHLY, CDR2 FYNNEI. This CDR3 has 16 residues. The CDR3 bases that were read are TGTGCCAGCAGTGCAGGACAGGCGGCTGGCTACAATGAG. It translates to CASSAGQAAGYNE. The entire CDR3 protein reads CASSAGQAAGYNEQFF. The variable domain in full, with the rest retrieved from reference TRBV2 and TRBJ2-1, is EPEVTQTPSHQVTQMGQEVILRCVPISNHLYFYWYRQILGQKVEFLVSFYNNEISEKSEIFDDQFSVERPDGSNFTLKIRSTKLEDSAMYFCASSAGQAAGYNEQFFGPGTRLTVL.